A single sample gave rise to the 27 T cell receptor beta chains below, sequenced in a study of OX40 agonist ivuxolimab in advanced cancers. The assay was immunoSEQ multiplex PCR, and TCRdb's table has in-frame clones only and misses some. Altogether about 35,000 clones are present, roughly 89% being singletons, with the ten largest covering around 1.9%. Sequences were derived from CD4+ or CD8+ T cells sorted from blood, sampled in a trial of the OX40 agonist ivuxolimab. Source of these receptors: an adult with an advanced solid tumor such as melanoma, head and neck, liver or kidney cancer.

This chain connects TRBV6-5 to TRBJ2-1, with unresolved D. The CDR3 extends over 13 amino acids. The germline V and J ends were trimmed by 0 bases and 10 bases, with 10 bases remaining between them. Per the germline V gene, CDR1 is MNHEY and CDR2 is SVGAGI. The CDR3 region has the DNA TGTGCCAGCAGTTACTCGGACGTTGCGGAGCAGTTCTTC. Translated: CASSYSDVAEQFF.

The chain couples TRBV7-9 to TRBJ1-6; D is possibly TRBD1 (5 bases). Looked up from germline, CDR1 is SEHNR and CDR2 is FQNEAQ (reference sequence). Trimming left V 4 bases short and J 5 bases short, with 9 bases between. The CDR3 runs to 14 residues. The CDR3, as DNA: TGTGCCAGCAGCTCGGGACCGAATAATTCACCCCTCCACTTT. Translation gives CASSSGPNNSPLHF.

The rearrangement uses TRBV7-6 and TRBJ2-3, with a tentative D call TRBD2 (7 bases). CDR1 and CDR2 (germline): SGHVS, FNYEAQ. This CDR3 contains 18 residues. V was pared by 4 bases and J by 1 base, with 21 bases between. CDR3 nucleotide sequence: TGTGCCAGCAGCTCGACCCGAACGGGGGGCGGGGGCACAGATACGCAGTATTTT. Protein: CASSSTRTGGGGTDTQYF.

V usage is TRBV6-5 and J usage is TRBJ1-2, with 8 bases lining up with TRBD1. The trim removed 7 bases at V and 4 bases at J, leaving 5 bases unmatched. From germline, CDR1 is MNHEY and CDR2 SVGAGI. CDR3 length: 13 residues. CDR3 DNA: TGTGCCAGCACCTCAGACAGGGGCTATGGCTACACCTTC. This codes for CASTSDRGYGYTF.

V usage is TRBV29-1 and J usage is TRBJ1-4, with D unclear. This CDR3 is 12 amino acids long. Per the germline V gene, CDR1 is SQVTM and CDR2 is ANQGSEA. With 4 bases removed from V and 3 bases from J, the gap between germline ends came to 6 bases. The CDR3 is CSVGRPNEKLFF. CDR3 bases: TGCAGCGTTGGAAGGCCTAATGAAAAACTGTTTTTT. The full variable domain, in which reference TRBV29-1 and TRBJ1-4 provide the parts outside the CDR3, is SAVISQKPSRDICQRGTSLTIQCQVDSQVTMMFWYRQQPGQSLTLIATANQGSEATYESGFVIDKFPISRPNLTFSTLTVSNMSPEDSSIYLCSVGRPNEKLFFGSGTQLSVL.

This chain connects TRBV2 to TRBJ2-7; 7 positions match TRBD1. Germline V CDR1 and CDR2: SNHLY, FYNNEI. V dropped 5 bases and J dropped 3; count of bases not matched to a gene: 7. The CDR3 is 14 amino acids. The CDR3 DNA sequence: TGTGCCAGCAGTTCTAACAGGGGTAGCTACGAGCAGTACTTC. This encodes CASSSNRGSYEQYF.

V usage is TRBV27 and J usage is TRBJ2-7; 7 positions agree with TRBD2. The CDR3 covers 15 residues. From germline, CDR1 is MNHEY and CDR2 SMNVEV (reference sequence). V trimming: 5 bases; J trimming: 3 bases; junction bases outside the gene matches: 10. The DNA for the CDR3 is TGTGCCAGCAGTGATCGGGGACTAAACTACTACGAGCAGTACTTC. It specifies CASSDRGLNYYEQYF.

The rearrangement joins TRBV5-4 to TRBJ2-6; 8 nucleotides match TRBD2. V lost 0 bases and J lost 0; bases outside the gene matches: 5. CDR1 SGHNT and CDR2 YYREEE come from the germline V gene (reference sequence). The CDR3 has 18 amino acids. CDR3 residues: CASSLGASGYSGANVLTF. The CDR3 bases are TGTGCCAGCAGCTTGGGAGCTAGCGGGTACTCTGGGGCCAACGTCCTGACTTTC.

This clone was detected once. This chain joins TRBV11-2 and TRBJ1-3; unclear D gene. The CDR3 has 15 amino acids. V lost 4 bases and J lost 4, with 14 bases in between. Germline values: CDR1 SGHAT, CDR2 FQNNGV. CDR3 sequence (DNA): TGTGCCAGCAGCTCCCCCGGGCCGCGGGGAAACACCATATATTTT. Translating gives CASSSPGPRGNTIYF.

Written as DNA, the CDR3 is TGTGCCAGCAGCTTAGGCAGATCCTACAATGAGCAGTTCTTC. Protein product: CASSLGRSYNEQFF. The chain uses TRBV7-3 and TRBJ2-1; D gene uncertain. In germline, CDR1 is SGHTA, CDR2 FQGTGA. The CDR3 has 14 amino acids. The V gene lost 2 bases and the J gene lost 1 base, with 6 bases spanning the gap.

The CDR3 loop is CASSLDAKGEQYF. CDR3 nucleotides: TGCGCCAGCAGCTTGGACGCGAAGGGCGAGCAGTACTTC. J is TRBJ2-5 and V is TRBV5-1, with D uncertain. The assigned J gene may be wrong: the sequence end matches TRBJ2-7 better. The CDR3 contains 13 residues. Germline V lookup: CDR1 SGHRS, CDR2 YFSETQ.

The chain combines TRBV7-2 with TRBJ1-5; D call uncertain. CDR1 SGHTA and CDR2 FQGNSA come from the germline V gene. Trimming cost V 2 bases and J 4 bases, with 6 bases left between them. The CDR3 consists of 13 residues. CDR3: CASSLLRNQPQHF. In DNA form, the CDR3 reads TGTGCCAGCAGCTTACTAAGAAATCAGCCCCAGCATTTT.

The chain carries TRBV6-5 and TRBJ2-3, with D unresolved. Per germline, CDR1 MNHEY and CDR2 SVGAGI. The CDR3 contains 13 residues. V gave up 5 bases and J gave up 4 bases, with 10 bases separating them. The CDR3 loop is CASSPRTPDTQYF. The CDR3 DNA reads as TGTGCCAGCAGTCCACGAACGCCAGATACGCAGTATTTT.

The chain recombines TRBV28 with TRBJ1-5, with unresolved D. From germline, CDR1 is MDHEN and CDR2 SYDVKM. The CDR3 is 14 amino acids. The V gene lost 3 bases and the J gene lost 6 bases, with 12 bases spanning the gap. DNA for the CDR3: TGTGCCAGCAGTTTGCCCCTCACGGGTCAGCCCCAGCATTTT. This codes for CASSLPLTGQPQHF.

This chain uses TRBV28 with TRBJ1-5, with TRBD1 matching 8 bases. The CDR3 spans 16 residues. The germline V gene encodes CDR1 MDHEN and CDR2 SYDVKM. V was clipped by 5 bases and J by 0 bases; unmatched bases: 6. CDR3 region: CASSHWDRISNQPQHF. The CDR3 DNA reads TGTGCCAGCAGTCATTGGGACAGGATTAGCAATCAGCCCCAGCATTTT.

This chain links TRBV5-4 with TRBJ1-1; D is possibly TRBD1 (5 bases). This CDR3 has 15 residues. The germline gives CDR1 SGHNT, CDR2 YYREEE (reference sequence). V was trimmed by 0 bases and J by 1 base, leaving 10 bases between them. The CDR3 nucleotides are TGTGCCAGCAGCTTGGAACCGACAGCGAACACTGAAGCTTTCTTT. The encoded protein is CASSLEPTANTEAFF.

CDR3 bases: TGTGCCAGCACAGGTGGAACTAGCGGCGCCTACGAGCAGTACTTC. This encodes CASTGGTSGAYEQYF. V is TRBV28 and J is TRBJ2-7, with 8 bases lining up with TRBD2. This CDR3 comprises 15 residues. Looked up from germline, CDR1 is MDHEN and CDR2 is SYDVKM. Losses at the gene ends were 7 bases for V and 2 bases for J; bases not matched to a gene: 10.

The chain combines TRBV19 with TRBJ1-2; 7 bases are shared with TRBD1. The V segment lost 3 bases and the J segment 0 bases; nucleotides outside the gene matches: 10. CDR1 LNHDA and CDR2 SQIVND come from the germline V gene (reference sequence). The CDR3 runs to 17 residues. The CDR3 protein is CASSIPSQGGPNYGYTF. The CDR3 DNA sequence: TGTGCCAGTAGTATCCCCAGCCAGGGGGGGCCTAACTATGGCTACACCTTC.

The CDR3 spells CASREPGSQNYGYTF. As DNA, the CDR3 is TGTGCCAGCAGGGAACCCGGGTCACAGAACTATGGCTACACCTTC. V usage is TRBV5-4 and J usage is TRBJ1-2; the D is unclear. The CDR3 consists of 15 residues. Germline V CDR1 and CDR2: SGHNT, YYREEE (reference sequence). V was shortened by 5 bases and J by 2 bases, with 16 bases between the two germline ends.

The V call is TRBV4-2, the J call TRBJ2-4, with D possibly TRBD1 on 8 matching bases. There are 15 residues in the CDR3. Germline CDR1 reads LGHNA; CDR2 reads YNFKEQ. V was shortened by 0 bases and J by 8 bases, with 14 bases between the two germline ends. CDR3 sequence: CASSQDRQGRDIQYF. The CDR3 coding sequence is TGTGCCAGCAGCCAAGATAGACAGGGGAGGGACATTCAGTACTTC.

This chain joins TRBV28 and TRBJ1-5, with 10 bases aligning to TRBD1. The trim removed 8 bases at V and 7 bases at J, leaving 8 bases unmatched. Germline assignment: CDR1 MDHEN and CDR2 SYDVKM. The CDR3 has 14 residues. This CDR3 reads CASATGGFKQPQHF. CDR3 bases: TGTGCCAGCGCGACAGGGGGCTTCAAACAGCCCCAGCATTTT. The variable domain in full, with the rest retrieved from reference TRBV28 and TRBJ1-5, is DVKVTQSSRYLVKRTGEKVFLECVQDMDHENMFWYRQDPGLGLRLIYFSYDVKMKEKGDIPEGYSVSREKKERFSLILESASTNQTSMYLCASATGGFKQPQHFGDGTRLSIL.

The chain has TRBV6-1 and TRBJ2-3; D assignment may be TRBD1 or TRBD2 (5 bases each). The V end was cut by 4 bases, the J end by 0 bases, with 11 bases between. This CDR3 has 15 residues. Germline CDR1 and CDR2: MNHNS and SASEGT. This chain's CDR3 is CASSVRDRSTDTQYF. In nucleotides, the CDR3 is TGTGCCAGCAGTGTCCGGGACCGCAGCACAGATACGCAGTATTTT.

J is TRBJ2-3 and V is TRBV28, with D hard to call. Germline V gene data show CDR1 as MDHEN and CDR2 as SYDVKM. The CDR3 loop spans 14 amino acids. The V and J ends lost 3 bases and 0 bases respectively, with 7 bases between them. Here the CDR3 DNA reads TGTGCCAGCAGTTTCGAAACTAGCACAGATACGCAGTATTTT. It specifies CASSFETSTDTQYF.

The V gene is TRBV18, the J gene TRBJ1-1; TRBD1 matches at 11 bases. Germline CDR1 is KGHSH and CDR2 is LQKENI. The CDR3 is 15 residues long. V was clipped by 1 base and J by 7 bases; unmatched bases: 5. CDR3 in amino acids: CASSPQPGQGGEAFF. The DNA for the CDR3 is TGTGCCAGCTCACCACAGCCGGGACAGGGGGGTGAAGCTTTCTTT.

Worth noting for this clone: One junction end does not reproduce the germline sequence, and a read error may be involved. The chain links TRBV6-1 to TRBJ2-2; 8 nucleotides align to TRBD2. This CDR3 is built from 21 residues. Germline loops: CDR1 MNHNS, CDR2 SASEGT. The CDR3 region is CASSEEGGRGGQAWNTGELFF. The CDR3 DNA is TGTGCCAGCAGCGAAGAAGGCGGGCGCGGGGGGCAAGCTTGGAACACCGGGGAGCTGTTTTTT.

This rearrangement joins TRBV6-1 to TRBJ1-1; TRBD1 is a possible D gene (5 bases). Germline assignment: CDR1 MNHNS and CDR2 SASEGT. Deletions cut 5 bases from V and 4 bases from J, with 8 bases between. The CDR3 is 12 residues long. CDR3 nucleotides: TGTGCCAGCAGTTGGGGGGGCACTGAAGCTTTCTTT. Translation: CASSWGGTEAFF.

The genes are TRBV5-1 and TRBJ2-1; 7 positions agree with TRBD2. Germline CDR1 SGHRS, CDR2 YFSETQ. There are 15 residues in the CDR3. Trimming at V came to 0 bases and at J to 6 bases, leaving 6 bases not matched to a gene. The CDR3 DNA is TGCGCCAGCAGCTTGGCCACGACTAGCACCAATGAGCAGTTCTTC. Protein product: CASSLATTSTNEQFF.